A selection of T cell receptor beta chains follows, all from one sample in a study of early T cells in non-severe SARS-CoV-2 infection. TCRdb re-analysed the 5' RACE reads in MiXCR, keeping a single row per CDR3 protein. The sample carries tens of thousands of distinct CDR3 sequences, 12% to 15% recorded once. Sample: whole blood. Source of these receptors: an adult who was a healthcare worker with PCR-confirmed SARS-CoV-2 infection or an uninfected control (not recorded which). Both conserved end residues are part of each CDR3. D genes are given only for firm matches. Some rows mark clone size as missing; the rest say once, few, many or name a class of expanded clone.

>TRBV27|TRBJ2-7|.|few
CASSPLRRDGMGEQYF
TGTGCCAGCAGTCCATTAAGGAGGGACGGGATGGGGGAGCAGTACTTC
>TRBV7-6|TRBJ2-4|TRBD1|.
CASSSIQGNIQYF
TGTGCCAGCAGCTCCATACAGGGGAACATTCAGTACTTC
>TRBV20-1|TRBJ2-1|.|many
CSARVRDGEYNEQFF
TGCAGTGCTAGAGTCCGGGACGGGGAATACAATGAGCAGTTCTTC
>TRBV28|TRBJ2-4|TRBD2|.
CASRSPAAGGFNIQYF
TGTGCCAGCAGATCCCCCGCAGCGGGGGGCTTCAACATTCAGTACTTC
>TRBV6-2/TRBV6-3|TRBJ1-6|.|few
CASSYYDNSPLHF
TGTGCCAGCAGTTACTATGACAATTCACCCCTCCACTTT
>TRBV12-5|TRBJ2-7|.|few
CASGPPRGLHYEQYF
TGTGCTAGTGGCCCCCCGAGAGGTTTACACTACGAGCAGTACTTC
>TRBV7-3|TRBJ2-3|.|.
CASSLSNPGRADTQYF
TGTGCCAGCAGCTTAAGTAACCCGGGTCGAGCAGATACGCAGTATTTT
>TRBV2|TRBJ2-3|.|.
CASSDSARTDTQYF
TGTGCCAGCAGCGACAGCGCGCGCACAGATACGCAGTATTTT
>TRBV25-1|TRBJ2-7|.|few
CASSLRVDSYEQYF
TGTGCCAGCAGTTTAAGGGTCGACTCCTACGAGCAGTACTTC
>TRBV5-4|TRBJ1-1|TRBD1|few
CASSTDREDVEAFF
TGTGCCAGCAGCACGGACAGGGAAGATGTTGAAGCTTTCTTT
>TRBV2|TRBJ2-7|TRBD1|.
CASTNTGTGGYEQYF
TGTGCCAGCACGAATACCGGGACAGGGGGCTACGAGCAGTACTTC
>TRBV7-2|TRBJ1-4|TRBD1|few
CASSFGDRGTNEKLFF
TGTGCCAGCAGCTTTGGGGACAGGGGAACTAATGAAAAACTGTTTTTT
>TRBV12-3/TRBV12-4|TRBJ1-6|.|.
CASSPRGSYNSPLHF
TGTGCCAGCAGTCCTCGCGGCTCCTATAATTCACCCCTCCACTTT
>TRBV28|TRBJ2-7|.|many
CASSFVGVSNEQYF
TGTGCCAGCAGTTTTGTCGGGGTTTCTAACGAGCAGTACTTC
>TRBV14|TRBJ2-3|TRBD1|.
CASSQKDRATDTQYF
TGTGCCAGCAGCCAGAAGGACAGGGCCACAGATACGCAGTATTTT
>TRBV29-1|TRBJ1-5|.|.
CSVEVGREDAQPQHF
TGCAGCGTTGAAGTGGGCAGGGAGGATGCTCAGCCCCAGCATTTT
>TRBV6-1|TRBJ1-3|.|few
CASSLNRDIPSGNTIYF
TGTGCCAGCAGTCTAAACCGGGACATTCCCTCTGGAAACACCATATATTTT
>TRBV4-1|TRBJ2-7|.|.
CASSQGPFYEQYF
TGCGCCAGCAGCCAAGGACCCTTCTACGAGCAGTACTTC
>TRBV6-2/TRBV6-3|TRBJ1-5|.|.
CASSLQRYSNQPQHF
TGTGCCAGCAGTCTACAGCGTTATAGCAATCAGCCCCAGCATTTT
>TRBV7-2|TRBJ2-7|.|.
CASSRPKAGAAYEQYF
TGTGCCAGCAGCCGCCCAAAGGCCGGGGCCGCCTACGAGCAGTACTTC
>TRBV10-1|TRBJ1-1|TRBD1|.
CASSESGTGGTEAFF
TGCGCCAGCAGTGAGTCGGGGACAGGGGGGACTGAAGCTTTCTTT
>TRBV12-3/TRBV12-4|TRBJ1-4|.|.
CASSLAGRTTNEKLFF
TGTGCCAGCAGTTTAGCAGGGCGGACAACTAATGAAAAACTGTTTTTT
>TRBV10-2|TRBJ2-2|.|few
CASRATGNTGELFF
TGCGCCAGCAGAGCAACAGGGAACACCGGGGAGCTGTTTTTT
>TRBV6-5|TRBJ2-7|TRBD2|.
CASSYDRERGEQYF
TGTGCCAGCAGTTACGATAGGGAGCGGGGCGAGCAGTACTTC
>TRBV29-1|TRBJ2-4|TRBD2|.
CSVATSGGAKNIQYF
TGCAGCGTTGCTACGAGCGGGGGGGCAAAAAACATTCAGTACTTC
>TRBV29-1|TRBJ2-2|TRBD1|few
CSGGQLNTGELFF
TGCAGCGGGGGACAGTTAAACACCGGGGAGCTGTTTTTT
>TRBV9|TRBJ2-5|TRBD2|.
CASSVSGVYQETQYF
TGTGCCAGCAGCGTAAGCGGGGTGTACCAAGAGACCCAGTACTTC
>TRBV7-2|TRBJ2-7|.|.
CASSSRLSYEQYF
TGTGCCAGCAGCTCACGGCTCTCCTACGAGCAGTACTTC
>TRBV5-6|TRBJ1-3|.|many
CASSYRAPSGNTIYF
TGTGCCAGCAGTTATAGGGCTCCCTCTGGAAACACCATATATTTT
>TRBV10-2|TRBJ1-1|.|.
CASSEFVEATEAFF
TGCGCCAGCAGTGAGTTTGTTGAGGCCACTGAAGCTTTCTTT
>TRBV11-2|TRBJ1-1|.|.
CASNQGRGTEAFF
TGTGCCAGCAATCAGGGCAGGGGAACTGAAGCTTTCTTT
>TRBV11-1|TRBJ2-2|.|many
CASSLAPTSELFF
TGTGCCAGCAGCTTAGCGCCAACTTCCGAGCTGTTTTTT
>TRBV6-2/TRBV6-3|TRBJ1-5|.|few
CASTRGDINQPQHF
TGTGCCAGCACCAGGGGAGACATCAATCAGCCCCAGCATTTT
>TRBV20-1|TRBJ2-7|.|few
CSAAGDTSYEQYF
TGCAGTGCGGCCGGGGACACTTCCTACGAGCAGTACTTC
>TRBV30|TRBJ1-2|.|.
CAWSVPEGDRYTF
TGTGCCTGGAGTGTCCCCGAGGGCGATCGCTACACCTTC
>TRBV5-5|TRBJ1-1|.|.
CASSVAQTLYAEAFF
TGTGCCAGCAGCGTAGCCCAAACGTTGTACGCTGAAGCTTTCTTT
>TRBV12-3/TRBV12-4|TRBJ2-5|TRBD2|few
CASTLDEAGVETQYF
TGTGCCAGCACCCTCGACGAGGCGGGGGTGGAGACCCAGTACTTC
>TRBV3-1|TRBJ1-1|.|few
CASSHLRKNTEAFF
TGTGCCAGCAGCCACCTAAGGAAGAACACTGAAGCTTTCTTT
>TRBV7-2|TRBJ2-7|.|few
CASSPTRNSYEQYF
TGTGCCAGCAGCCCCACTAGAAACTCCTACGAGCAGTACTTC
>TRBV6-5|TRBJ2-5|.|few
CASSYSTGNSETQYF
TGTGCCAGCAGTTACTCGACGGGGAATTCGGAGACCCAGTACTTC